A selection of T cell receptor beta chains follows, all from one sample in a study of T-cell reconstitution after alpha-beta-depleted transplantation in children. TCRdb re-called the PCR reads with MiXCR, one entry per CDR3 protein. The data contain approximately 270,000 distinct CDR3 sequences, 9.5% to 10% of them seen just once; the ten biggest clones take up around 10%. This specimen was PBMCs from the stem cell graft donor, taken from the stem cell graft. The receptors were gathered from a human donor who donated a stem cell graft to a child with SCID. Each CDR3 is given with its conserved first and last residue. D genes are given only for firm matches. Clone sizes are given selectively: once, few, many, or a class where the clone is expanded.

size: many
D: TRBD1
V: TRBV7-3
J: TRBJ2-1
DNA: TGTGCCAGCAGCTTAGAGACAGGGGAAGGCTCCTACAATGAGCAGTTCTTC
CDR3: CASSLETGEGSYNEQFF

size: few
D: -
V: TRBV5-1
J: TRBJ2-3
DNA: TGCGCCAGCAGCTTGAGACAGGGAGGAGATACGCAGTATTTT
CDR3: CASSLRQGGDTQYF

size: few
D: -
V: TRBV7-8
J: TRBJ2-3
DNA: TGTGCCAGCAGCTTATATGAAGATACGCAGTATTTT
CDR3: CASSLYEDTQYF

size: many
D: TRBD1
V: TRBV12-3/TRBV12-4
J: TRBJ1-5
DNA: TGTGCCAGCAGTTTATCAGGGGGTAGCAATCAGCCCCAGCATTTT
CDR3: CASSLSGGSNQPQHF

size: -
D: TRBD1
V: TRBV24-1
J: TRBJ1-2
DNA: TGTGCCACCGTTCCCCCGGGACAGGAATCTCGCGGCTACACCTTC
CDR3: CATVPPGQESRGYTF

size: -
D: TRBD1
V: TRBV7-9
J: TRBJ2-7
DNA: TGTGCCAGCAGCTTAGTTCCAGGGGGCGACGAGCAGTACTTC
CDR3: CASSLVPGGDEQYF

size: many
D: TRBD2
V: TRBV9
J: TRBJ2-1
DNA: TGTGCCAGCAGCGCCGGGGGGGTCGGGAATGAGCAGTTCTTC
CDR3: CASSAGGVGNEQFF

size: -
D: -
V: TRBV7-9
J: TRBJ1-1
DNA: TGTGCCAGCAGCTTAGCCCAACCTGAAGCTTTCTTT
CDR3: CASSLAQPEAFF

size: many
D: -
V: TRBV6-5
J: TRBJ2-6
DNA: TGTGCCAGTCTTACACTCTCTGGGGCCAACGTCCTGACTTTC
CDR3: CASLTLSGANVLTF

size: -
D: -
V: TRBV4-1
J: TRBJ2-3
DNA: TGCGCCAGCAGCTGGGGACTTCCCACAGATACGCAGTATTTT
CDR3: CASSWGLPTDTQYF

size: few
D: TRBD2
V: TRBV5-1
J: TRBJ2-3
DNA: TGCGCCAGCAGGTTGGGACTAGCGGGGACTCAAGATACGCAGTATTTT
CDR3: CASRLGLAGTQDTQYF

size: few
D: TRBD1
V: TRBV29-1
J: TRBJ1-1
DNA: TGCAGCGTTGAAGACAGGGGGGTGGCAATGAACACTGAAGCTTTCTTT
CDR3: CSVEDRGVAMNTEAFF

size: -
D: TRBD2
V: TRBV12-5
J: TRBJ2-3
DNA: TGTGCTAGTGGTTTGGTACGGCTAGCGGGGGGAACAGATACGCAGTATTTT
CDR3: CASGLVRLAGGTDTQYF

size: many
D: -
V: TRBV18
J: TRBJ1-1
DNA: TGTGCCAGCTCACCACCCCGGGGTGACTTGAACACTGAAGCTTTCTTT
CDR3: CASSPPRGDLNTEAFF

size: -
D: -
V: TRBV4-2
J: TRBJ2-5
DNA: TGTGCCAGCAGCCAAGATAGAAGCAGCCAAGAGACCCAGTACTTC
CDR3: CASSQDRSSQETQYF

size: -
D: -
V: TRBV19
J: TRBJ2-7
DNA: TGTGCCAGTAGTATAACCAGCGGAACAACCTACGAGCAGTACTTC
CDR3: CASSITSGTTYEQYF

size: -
D: -
V: TRBV29-1
J: TRBJ2-1
DNA: TGCAGCGTTGAAGAGAAGAAGGGGGCCGGGAGGTCCTACAATGAGCAGTTCTTC
CDR3: CSVEEKKGAGRSYNEQFF

size: -
D: -
V: TRBV9
J: TRBJ2-3
DNA: TGTGCCAGCAGCGTATCAACCGACAGATCAATTACAGATACGCAGTATTTT
CDR3: CASSVSTDRSITDTQYF

size: -
D: TRBD1
V: TRBV3-1
J: TRBJ1-2
DNA: TGTGCCAGCAGCCAAGAAGGTGGACAGGTCCTTGGCTACACCTTC
CDR3: CASSQEGGQVLGYTF

size: few
D: -
V: TRBV12-3/TRBV12-4
J: TRBJ1-1
DNA: TGTGCCAGCAGCTACGACATTTACACTGAAGCTTTCTTT
CDR3: CASSYDIYTEAFF

size: many
D: -
V: TRBV4-2
J: TRBJ2-3
DNA: TGTGCCAGCAGCCAAGAAGGAGATACGCAGTATTTT
CDR3: CASSQEGDTQYF

size: -
D: -
V: TRBV2
J: TRBJ2-5
DNA: TGTGCCAGCAGTGAGAAAGTAAGGGGCGAGACCCAGTACTTC
CDR3: CASSEKVRGETQYF

size: few
D: -
V: TRBV7-3
J: TRBJ2-2
DNA: TGTGCCAGCAGCTTAAGGGGGGTTCCCGGGGAGCTGTTTTTT
CDR3: CASSLRGVPGELFF

size: few
D: TRBD1
V: TRBV10-3
J: TRBJ2-3
DNA: TGTGCCATCACGGGACAGGTTAGCACAGATACGCAGTATTTT
CDR3: CAITGQVSTDTQYF

size: few
D: -
V: TRBV5-1
J: TRBJ2-2
DNA: TGCGCCAGCAGCAAAGACTCAGGGTTCCCGAACACCGGGGAGCTGTTTTTT
CDR3: CASSKDSGFPNTGELFF

size: once
D: -
V: TRBV20-1
J: TRBJ1-1
DNA: TGCAGTGCCAGATTGGTCACTGAAGCTTTCTTT
CDR3: CSARLVTEAFF

size: few
D: -
V: TRBV9
J: TRBJ2-3
DNA: TGTGCCAGCAGCGTAACCTCTGGGAGCTCTCGCACAGATACGCAGTATTTT
CDR3: CASSVTSGSSRTDTQYF

size: -
D: -
V: TRBV19
J: TRBJ1-5
DNA: TGTGCCAGTAGTAGGGAAAGCAATCAGCCCCAGCATTTT
CDR3: CASSRESNQPQHF

size: few
D: TRBD1
V: TRBV7-6
J: TRBJ2-3
DNA: TGTGCCAGCAGCGATCGGACAGGGGGCTCAGATACGCAGTATTTT
CDR3: CASSDRTGGSDTQYF

size: -
D: -
V: TRBV9
J: TRBJ2-5
DNA: TGTGCCAGCAGCGAGGGGGGACTACAAGAGACCCAGTACTTC
CDR3: CASSEGGLQETQYF

size: -
D: TRBD1
V: TRBV5-1
J: TRBJ1-6
DNA: TGCGCCAGCAGCCAGGGGGATGCGGCACTGGATAATTCACCCCTCCACTTT
CDR3: CASSQGDAALDNSPLHF

size: few
D: -
V: TRBV20-1
J: TRBJ1-5
DNA: TGCAGTGCTAGAGATGTAACTAGGGCATACAATCAGCCCCAGCATTTT
CDR3: CSARDVTRAYNQPQHF

size: few
D: -
V: TRBV6-6
J: TRBJ1-1
DNA: TGTGCCAGCCTGGAGGGTTACACTGAAGCTTTCTTT
CDR3: CASLEGYTEAFF

size: -
D: TRBD1
V: TRBV7-6
J: TRBJ2-1
DNA: TGTGCCAGCAGCGTTGGGACAGCTCCCACTTCCTACAATGAGCAGTTCTTC
CDR3: CASSVGTAPTSYNEQFF

size: few
D: TRBD1
V: TRBV12-3/TRBV12-4
J: TRBJ2-5
DNA: TGTGCCAGCAGTTTAGCCCGGGACAGGGAGAGGAGAGAGACCCAGTACTTC
CDR3: CASSLARDRERRETQYF

size: few
D: -
V: TRBV5-1
J: TRBJ1-1
DNA: TGCGCCAGCAGCCCCAGGACGGCGAACACTGAAGCTTTCTTT
CDR3: CASSPRTANTEAFF

size: few
D: TRBD2
V: TRBV7-2
J: TRBJ2-1
DNA: TGTGCCAGCAGCCTTAGCGGGGAATTTTACAATGAGCAGTTCTTC
CDR3: CASSLSGEFYNEQFF

size: few
D: -
V: TRBV6-6
J: TRBJ1-2
DNA: TGTGCCAGCAACCTGGGACCCAACTATGGCTACACCTTC
CDR3: CASNLGPNYGYTF

size: -
D: -
V: TRBV7-4
J: TRBJ2-2
DNA: TGTGCCAGCAGCTTAAAACAGCTCACCGGGGAGCTGTTTTTT
CDR3: CASSLKQLTGELFF

size: few
D: -
V: TRBV7-8
J: TRBJ1-2
DNA: TGTGCCAGCAGCTTAGATGTGGGCTATGGCTACACCTTC
CDR3: CASSLDVGYGYTF

size: -
D: TRBD1
V: TRBV11-2
J: TRBJ2-1
DNA: TGTGCCAGCAGCTTAGATCGGACAGGGGGCATTGAGCAGTTCTTC
CDR3: CASSLDRTGGIEQFF

size: few
D: TRBD1
V: TRBV7-9
J: TRBJ2-3
DNA: TGTGCCAGCAGCCAAACAGGGGCCTTTAGCACAGATACGCAGTATTTT
CDR3: CASSQTGAFSTDTQYF

size: few
D: -
V: TRBV2
J: TRBJ1-1
DNA: TGTGCCAGCGCGGGGGTAGGGAACACTGAAGCTTTCTTT
CDR3: CASAGVGNTEAFF

size: few
D: TRBD1
V: TRBV6-1
J: TRBJ2-4
DNA: TGTGCCAGCAGCCGCCCGGGACAGGGGGGGGACATTCAGTACTTC
CDR3: CASSRPGQGGDIQYF

size: -
D: -
V: TRBV2
J: TRBJ1-5
DNA: TGTGCCAGCAGTGAACCCCCTGACAGTCAGCCCCAGCATTTT
CDR3: CASSEPPDSQPQHF

size: few
D: TRBD2
V: TRBV5-1
J: TRBJ2-7
DNA: TGCGCCAGCAGCTTGGGACTAGCGACCTACGAGCAGTACTTC
CDR3: CASSLGLATYEQYF